A selection of T cell receptor beta chains follows, all from one sample in a study of T cell repertoires and HLA-DP antigens. Using immunoSEQ multiplex PCR, the repertoire was profiled, and TCRdb retains in-frame clones only, with some absent. The table records around 70,000 clones, over 75% of them present only once. These receptors' targets are unknown. The specimen sequenced was CD4+ T cells from PBMCs. These receptors all stem from a man aged 55 to 70 in good health and CMV-seronegative. Each CDR3 is given with its conserved first and last residue. Each record gives: CDR3 length, D gene, V gene, J gene, clone size, CDR3 protein, CDR3 DNA. D genes are given only for firm matches. Expanded clones are given a class, and other clones once, few, many or no size at all.

>14|TRBD1|TRBV27|TRBJ1-5|few
CASSPRDRGQPQHF
TGTGCCAGCAGTCCCCGGGACAGGGGACAGCCCCAGCATTTT
>15|TRBD2|TRBV14|TRBJ2-7|-
CASSPQRGGRYEQYF
TGTGCCAGCAGCCCGCAGCGGGGGGGCCGGTACGAGCAGTACTTC
>14|TRBD2|TRBV7-9|TRBJ2-3|-
CASSLAAGEVTQYF
TGTGCCAGCAGCTTAGCGGCGGGGGAAGTTACGCAGTATTTT
>15|TRBD1|TRBV18|TRBJ1-6|-
CASSPGTGSFSPLHF
TGTGCCAGCTCACCCGGGACAGGGTCGTTCTCACCCCTCCACTTT
>14|-|TRBV2|TRBJ1-5|-
CASSEAWDNQPQHF
TGTGCCAGCAGTGAAGCGTGGGATAATCAGCCCCAGCATTTT
>14|TRBD1|TRBV12-5|TRBJ1-3|-
CASGQGAAGNTIYF
TGTGCTAGTGGGCAGGGGGCGGCCGGAAACACCATATATTTT
>15|-|TRBV5-1|TRBJ1-6|-
CASSLWASRYSPLHF
TGCGCCAGCAGCTTGTGGGCGAGCAGATATTCACCCCTCCACTTT
>14|-|TRBV11-2|TRBJ1-2|-
CASSLDLRARGYTF
TGTGCCAGCAGCTTAGATCTCAGAGCTCGGGGCTACACCTTC
>17|-|TRBV30|TRBJ2-5|few
CAWSGRVTGDIGGTQYF
TGTGCCTGGAGTGGGCGAGTGACGGGGGACATTGGGGGGACCCAGTACTTC
>13|-|TRBV6-1|TRBJ1-1|-
CASSVAGNTEAFF
TGTGCCAGCAGTGTGGCAGGGAACACTGAAGCTTTCTTT
>13|-|TRBV5-1|TRBJ2-5|-
CASSKRAQETQYF
TGCGCCAGCAGCAAAAGGGCCCAAGAGACCCAGTACTTC
>15|-|TRBV6-1|TRBJ2-1|-
CASEAEGAAYNEQFF
TGTGCCAGCGAGGCCGAAGGGGCAGCATACAATGAGCAGTTCTTC
>14|TRBD1|TRBV10-1|TRBJ2-7|once
CASSGDRGFYEQYF
TGCGCCAGCAGTGGGGACAGGGGGTTCTACGAGCAGTACTTC
>13|-|TRBV5-1|TRBJ1-4|-
CASSLYNNEKLFF
TGCGCCAGCAGCTTGTACAATAATGAAAAACTGTTTTTT
>13|-|TRBV13|TRBJ2-5|-
CASSPRVQETQYF
TGTGCCAGCAGCCCTAGGGTCCAAGAGACCCAGTACTTC
>14|TRBD2|TRBV2|TRBJ2-1|-
CAGQRDRSYNEQFF
TGTGCCGGCCAGCGGGACCGCTCCTACAATGAGCAGTTCTTC
>15|-|TRBV2|TRBJ2-2|once
CASSARDPNTGELFF
TGTGCCAGCAGTGCCCGGGACCCGAACACCGGGGAGCTGTTTTTT
>13|-|TRBV14|TRBJ2-7|-
CASSQDSPYEQYF
TGTGCCAGCAGCCAAGATAGCCCCTACGAGCAGTACTTC
>13|-|TRBV19|TRBJ2-3|few
CASSKRQTDTQYF
TGTGCCAGTAGTAAGAGACAGACAGATACGCAGTATTTT
>14|-|TRBV18|TRBJ2-5|-
CASSPTRGQETQYF
TGTGCCAGCTCACCAACTAGAGGCCAAGAGACCCAGTACTTC
>14|TRBD1|TRBV7-2|TRBJ2-1|-
CASSLKGAHNEQFF
TGTGCCAGCAGCTTGAAGGGGGCCCACAATGAGCAGTTCTTC
>14|TRBD1|TRBV30|TRBJ2-1|-
CAWSRGTGDNEQFF
TGTGCCTGGTCGCGGGGGACAGGGGACAATGAGCAGTTCTTC
>14|-|TRBV5-1|TRBJ1-6|-
CASSLGPPQSPLHF
TGCGCCAGCAGCTTGGGACCGCCTCAATCACCCCTCCACTTT
>16|-|TRBV4-3|TRBJ1-3|-
CASSRGVGGSGNTIYF
TGCGCCAGCAGCCGGGGGGTCGGCGGCTCTGGAAACACCATATATTTT
>15|TRBD1|TRBV19|TRBJ2-3|once
CASDPGTGGTDTQYF
TGTGCCAGCGACCCCGGGACAGGGGGGACAGATACGCAGTATTTT
>15|-|TRBV11-2|TRBJ1-3|-
CASSLFVSSGNTIYF
TGTGCCAGCAGCTTATTCGTCAGCTCTGGAAACACCATATATTTT
>17|-|TRBV5-1|TRBJ2-2|-
CASSSAAGRSNTGELFF
TGCGCCAGCAGCTCGGCGGCGGGTCGCTCGAACACCGGGGAGCTGTTTTTT
>15|-|TRBV5-1|TRBJ2-5|-
CASSLTGARRETQYF
TGCGCCAGCAGCTTGACCGGGGCGCGACGGGAGACCCAGTACTTC
>13|-|TRBV6-5|TRBJ1-2|-
CASSYGARGTAIF
TGTGCCAGCAGTTACGGGGCCCGAGGGACCGCCATCTTC
>12|-|TRBV5-6|TRBJ2-5|-
CASSVSWETQYF
TGTGCCAGCAGCGTTTCCTGGGAGACCCAGTACTTC
>14|-|TRBV19|TRBJ1-1|-
CASSIEGGLLGAFF
TGTGCCAGTAGTATAGAGGGCGGGCTCCTGGGAGCTTTCTTT
>16|TRBD2|TRBV18|TRBJ2-3|-
CASSRSAGRSSDTQYF
TGTGCCAGCTCACGATCCGCCGGGAGGTCCAGCGATACGCAGTATTTT
>14|-|TRBV28|TRBJ1-4|-
CASSLAGSNEKLFF
TGTGCCAGCAGTTTGGCAGGAAGTAATGAAAAACTGTTTTTT
>15|TRBD1|TRBV7-2|TRBJ1-1|-
CASSFYFGTGTEAFF
TGTGCCAGCAGCTTCTACTTTGGGACAGGGACTGAAGCTTTCTTT
>17|-|TRBV7-8|TRBJ1-1|-
CASSLVRGPIMNTEAFF
TGTGCCAGCAGCTTAGTTCGTGGGCCGATAATGAACACTGAAGCTTTCTTT
>14|TRBD1|TRBV4-2|TRBJ1-2|few
CASSPQGADYGYTF
TGTGCCAGCAGCCCTCAGGGGGCCGACTATGGCTACACCTTC
>15|TRBD2|TRBV5-8|TRBJ2-1|-
CASSSTSGSRNEQFF
TGTGCCAGCAGCTCAACTAGCGGGAGTCGGAATGAGCAGTTCTTC
>15|-|TRBV7-2|TRBJ2-1|-
CASSPRTVLGNEQFF
TGTGCCAGCAGCCCTCGGACGGTGCTGGGGAATGAGCAGTTCTTC
>16|TRBD2|TRBV15|TRBJ2-5|-
CATSRVLAGGWETQYF
TGTGCCACCAGCAGGGTACTAGCGGGGGGCTGGGAGACCCAGTACTTC
>15|-|TRBV4-1|TRBJ1-1|-
CASSQEWRRQEVVFF
TGCGCCAGCAGCCAAGAGTGGAGGAGACAGGAGGTGGTTTTCTTT
>17|-|TRBV21-1|TRBJ2-5|-
CASSNQPPGGGQETQYF
TGTGCCAGCAGCAACCAGCCCCCCGGGGGCGGGCAAGAGACCCAGTACTTC
>14|-|TRBV7-6|TRBJ1-1|-
CASSHQGRNTEAFF
TGTGCCAGCAGCCACCAGGGGAGGAACACTGAAGCTTTCTTT
>13|-|TRBV2|TRBJ2-2|-
CASSGTNTGELFF
TGTGCCAGCAGCGGGACTAACACCGGGGAGCTGTTTTTT
>13|-|TRBV7-6|TRBJ1-2|-
CASSLVGRNGYTF
TGTGCCAGCAGCTTAGTTGGACGGAACGGCTACACCTTC
>13|-|TRBV28|TRBJ2-1|-
CASKRTAHNEQFF
TGTGCCAGCAAAAGGACAGCCCACAATGAGCAGTTCTTC
>14|-|TRBV4-3|TRBJ1-1|-
CASSQDFGHREAFF
TGCGCCAGCAGCCAAGATTTCGGCCACCGTGAAGCTTTCTTT
>13|TRBD1|TRBV11-3|TRBJ1-1|-
CASSKQGATEAFF
TGTGCCAGCAGCAAACAGGGGGCCACTGAAGCTTTCTTT
>17|-|TRBV7-2|TRBJ2-1|-
CASSRTASYGSYNEQFF
TGTGCCAGCAGCCGGACGGCCAGTTATGGCTCCTACAATGAGCAGTTCTTC
>14|-|TRBV27|TRBJ1-1|-
CASSLNWLDTEAFF
TGTGCCAGCAGTTTAAATTGGTTGGACACTGAAGCTTTCTTT
>11|-|TRBV6-1|TRBJ2-7|-
CASIRSYEQYF
TGTGCCAGCATACGCTCCTACGAGCAGTACTTC
>14|TRBD1|TRBV30|TRBJ2-3|-
CAWHRGLSTDTQYF
TGTGCCTGGCACAGGGGATTGAGCACAGATACGCAGTATTTT
>18|TRBD1|TRBV23-1|TRBJ1-5|-
CASSQSGTTGAYWQPQHF
TGCGCCAGCAGTCAATCTGGGACGACAGGGGCGTATTGGCAGCCCCAGCATTTT
>13|-|TRBV30|TRBJ1-2|-
CAWSGSNGGGYTF
TGTGCCTGGAGTGGTTCTAACGGAGGCGGCTACACCTTC
>15|-|TRBV7-2|TRBJ1-5|-
CASSFTYRAEGPQHF
TGTGCCAGCAGCTTTACCTACAGGGCAGAGGGGCCCCAGCATTTT
>14|-|TRBV6-1|TRBJ1-3|-
CASSELSSGNTIYF
TGTGCCAGCAGCGAATTGAGCTCTGGAAACACCATATATTTT